The 12 T cell receptor beta chains in this list originate from one sample, sequenced in a study of beta chain features in type 1 diabetes. TCRB transcripts that were expressed got sequenced, as all of the isolated RNA had been reverse transcribed. The method was immunoSEQ multiplex PCR; TCRdb's version includes in-frame clones alone and lacks a portion of them. This repertoire shows about 360,000 clones, around an eighth found once; its top ten account for roughly 0.017%. Material for sequencing was naive CD4+ T cells from blood. These receptors all come from a man aged 18 to 30 in good health.

The chain joins TRBV18 to TRBJ2-7, with D uncertain. Trimming cost V 2 bases and J 5 bases, with 10 bases left between them. The CDR3 is 13 residues long. Germline CDR1 reads KGHSH; CDR2 reads LQKENI. The DNA for the CDR3 is TGTGCCAGCTCACCAAGCGTCCCGGACGAGCAGTACTTC. It translates to CASSPSVPDEQYF. Complete variable domain (other parts from reference TRBV18 and TRBJ2-7): NAGVMQNPRHLVRRRGQEARLRCSPMKGHSHVYWYRQLPEEGLKFMVYLQKENIIDESGMPKERFSAEFPKEGPSILRIQQVVRGDSAAYFCASSPSVPDEQYFGPGTRLTVT.

In this sample, this clone turned up a few times. DNA of the CDR3: TGTGCCAGCTCACCTTTAGCGGGGATGACACAAGAGACCCAGTACTTC. Translated, it gives CASSPLAGMTQETQYF. This sequence joins TRBV18 and TRBJ2-5; 8 bases match TRBD2. Unmatched junction bases numbered 8, after V lost 3 bases and J lost 2 bases. CDR3 length equals 16 residues. Per the germline V gene, CDR1 is KGHSH and CDR2 is LQKENI.

As DNA, the CDR3 is TGTGCCAGCAGTTTTCTGCGGTATAATTCACCCCTCCACTTT. Translated: CASSFLRYNSPLHF. This sequence joins TRBV28 and TRBJ1-6; no clear D. Trimming removed 3 bases at V and 4 bases at J, with 7 bases between. The CDR3 runs 14 residues. The germline V gene has CDR1 MDHEN and CDR2 SYDVKM.

The chain carries TRBV9 and TRBJ2-7, with 9 positions matching TRBD1. From germline, CDR1 is SGDLS and CDR2 YYNGEE. This CDR3 spans 17 amino acids. V shed 0 bases, J shed 1 base, and the junction held 8 bases outside the gene matches. The chain's CDR3 is CASSVAPVGQGSYEQYF. CDR3 coding DNA: TGTGCCAGCAGCGTAGCTCCAGTGGGACAGGGATCCTACGAGCAGTACTTC.

The rearrangement joins TRBV6-1 to TRBJ2-7; D not resolved. The ends were cut back, 6 bases at V and 4 bases at J, with 16 bases in the middle. The CDR3 is made up of 14 amino acids. CDR1 is MNHNS and CDR2 is SASEGT in the germline V gene. The chain's CDR3 is CASSELGRRYEQYF. In DNA form, the CDR3 reads TGTGCCAGCAGCGAGCTTGGAAGGAGATACGAGCAGTACTTC.

This clone was found a few times. This sequence joins TRBV7-9 and TRBJ1-5, with 10 bases aligning to TRBD1. CDR3 length equals 16 residues. With V trimmed by 5 bases and J by 6 bases, 10 bases remained unmatched. Germline values: CDR1 SEHNR, CDR2 FQNEAQ (reference sequence). The CDR3 bases are TGTGCCAGCAGCACCGGGACAGGGGATTTACGTCAGCCCCAGCATTTT. Residues: CASSTGTGDLRQPQHF.

This chain uses TRBV4-3 with TRBJ2-2, with TRBD2 matching over 9 bases. Germline V lookup: CDR1 LGHNA, CDR2 YSLEER. V trimming: 3 bases; J trimming: 1 base; junction bases outside the gene matches: 12. CDR3 length equals 19 residues. The CDR3 nucleotides are TGCGCCAGCAGCCAGACTCGCGGTAGCGGGAGTCTGAACACCGGGGAGCTGTTTTTT. Protein sequence: CASSQTRGSGSLNTGELFF.

This clone was detected a few times. The rearrangement links TRBV28 to TRBJ1-4; 8 bases are a match to TRBD1. Trimming cost V 5 bases and J 5 bases; bases outside gene matches: 4. The CDR3 spans 14 residues. Germline lookup yields CDR1 MDHEN and CDR2 SYDVKM. CDR3 sequence reads: CASSAGGENEKLFF. The CDR3 coding sequence is TGTGCCAGCAGTGCAGGGGGCGAAAATGAAAAACTGTTTTTT.

This clone appeared a few times. The sample carries other DNA sequences with the same CDR3. This chain connects TRBV4-3 to TRBJ1-4; the match to TRBD1 covers 7 bases. The CDR3 runs 14 residues. CDR1 is LGHNA, CDR2 YSLEER, per germline. V lost 1 base and J lost 8; bases outside the gene matches: 4. This chain's CDR3 is CASSQGQGGEKLFF. CDR3 in DNA: TGCGCCAGCAGCCAAGGACAGGGTGGAGAAAAACTGTTTTTT.

The table lists this clone with a few counts. This chain links TRBV19 with TRBJ2-4; the D gene is possibly TRBD1 (6 bases). CDR3 length: 14 amino acids. Germline V gives CDR1 LNHDA, CDR2 SQIVND (reference sequence). Trimming left V 5 bases short and J 1 base short, with 9 bases between. CDR3 DNA: TGTGCCAGTAGTGCCCAGGGGGCCAAAAACATTCAGTACTTC. Protein product: CASSAQGAKNIQYF. The entire variable domain, with the rest obtained from reference TRBV19 and TRBJ2-4, is as follows: DGGITQSPKYLFRKEGQNVTLSCEQNLNHDAMYWYRQDPGQGLRLIYYSQIVNDFQKGDIAEGYSVSREKKESFPLTVTSAQKNPTAFYLCASSAQGAKNIQYFGAGTRLSVL.

This chain uses TRBV5-1 with TRBJ2-1, with TRBD2 matching over 10 bases. The CDR3 is made up of 16 amino acids. Germline CDR1 reads SGHRS; CDR2 reads YFSETQ. V shed 0 bases and J 0 bases; nucleotides not matched to a gene: 0. The CDR3 DNA follows: TGCGCCAGCAGCTTGGCTAGCGGGAGCTCCTACAATGAGCAGTTCTTC. This gives the protein CASSLASGSSYNEQFF.

The table lists this clone with a few counts. The chain is built from TRBV7-2 and TRBJ2-5; D is perhaps TRBD1 (6 bases). V was pared by 0 bases and J by 5 bases, with 19 bases between. The CDR3 runs to 17 residues. Germline V gives CDR1 SGHTA, CDR2 FQGNSA. The CDR3 loop is CASSLAVRQGRVETQYF. The CDR3 nucleotides read TGTGCCAGCAGCTTAGCAGTTCGGCAGGGGAGAGTTGAGACCCAGTACTTC.